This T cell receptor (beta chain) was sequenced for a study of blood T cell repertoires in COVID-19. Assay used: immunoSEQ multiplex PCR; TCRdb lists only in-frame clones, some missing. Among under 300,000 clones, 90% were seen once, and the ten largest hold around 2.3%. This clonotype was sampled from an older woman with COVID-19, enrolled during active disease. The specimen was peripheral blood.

The CDR3 DNA follows: TGTGCCAGTAGTGCTTATCCAGGGGGACGGACTGAAGCTTTCTTT. This sequence encodes CASSAYPGGRTEAFF. V is TRBV19 and J is TRBJ1-1; the match to TRBD1 covers 7 bases. The germline CDR1 and CDR2 sequences are LNHDA and SQIVND (reference sequence). Trimming cost V 5 bases and J 5 bases; bases outside gene matches: 11. The CDR3 loop spans 15 amino acids.